The 2 T cell receptor gamma chains presented below share a single source sample, sequenced in a study of gamma-delta chains in newborns, infants, children. TCRdb reanalyzed the reads using CATT. The sample records a few hundred gamma-chain clones, about 3.2% being singletons. The source material was blood. All receptors come from a child who was a newborn, infant or young child, either healthy, febrile or measles-vaccinated (not recorded which).

There are a few counts of this clone. TCRdb lists the protein of a much larger clone for this DNA, which differs at residue 14, so this is likely a read error; the protein given here is translated from the DNA itself. The J gene is TRGJP, the V gene TRGV9. Germline values: CDR1 GITISATS, CDR2 ISYDGTV (reference sequence). This CDR3 comprises 16 residues. The CDR3 region is CALWEKEELGKKIMVF. DNA for the CDR3: TGTGCCTTGTGGGAGAAGGAAGAGTTGGGCAAAAAAATCATGGTATTT.

Turning to this clone: This sequence is one base from a far larger clone and is likely a read error. The J gene is TRGJ1 or TRGJ2, the V gene TRGV9. This CDR3 contains 14 residues. Germline assignment: CDR1 GITISATS and CDR2 ISYDGTV (reference sequence). The trim removed 0 bases at V and 5 bases at J, leaving 7 bases unmatched. In DNA, the CDR3 is TGTGCCTTGTGGGAGGTGGCGGGGAATTATAAGAAACTCTTT. This gives the protein CALWEVAGNYKKLF.